One sample yielded the 4 T cell receptor beta chains listed below, sequenced in a study of circulating CD8 cells and anti-PD-1 response in melanoma. The QIAseq Immune Repertoire TCR panel built the libraries from roughly 16 ng of total RNA. Via MiXCR, TCRdb re-called the reads, giving one row per CDR3 protein. The table has 2,000 to 2,500 distinct CDR3 sequences, roughly 7.8% seen once. Four subsets defined by PD-1 and/or TIGIT were sorted from live CD3+CD8+TCRalphabeta+ cells. This material consisted of CD8+ T cells from PBMCs, taken at baseline or after one month of anti-PD-1 therapy (not recorded which). These receptors were obtained from a human donor with melanoma.

This clonotype is medium-sized (0.01 to 0.1%). V usage is TRBV2 and J usage is TRBJ1-1; D is unresolved. V dropped 8 bases and J dropped 4 bases, with 8 bases sitting between them. CDR1 is SNHLY, CDR2 FYNNEI, per germline. The CDR3 extends over 11 amino acids. The CDR3 loop is CASPDATEAFF. CDR3 nucleotide sequence: TGTGCCAGCCCGGATGCCACTGAAGCTTTCTTT.

This rearrangement joins TRBV9 to TRBJ1-5; maybe TRBD1 (6 bases). Germline CDR1 is SGDLS and CDR2 is YYNGEE. The CDR3 length is 15 residues. Trimming removed 4 bases at V and 6 bases at J, with 17 bases between. The CDR3 DNA is TGTGCCAGCAGCTCCTCCGGGGGGCTAGGTCAGCCCCAGCATTTT. Translation: CASSSSGGLGQPQHF.

This clonotype is termed medium-sized (0.01 to 0.1%). The rearrangement links TRBV24-1 to TRBJ1-2, with 8 nucleotides matching TRBD1. The V segment lost 4 bases and the J segment 0 bases; nucleotides outside the gene matches: 9. Germline-derived CDR1 and CDR2 are KGHDR and SFDVKD. This CDR3 is built from 17 residues. The CDR3 here is CATSDSGQDLPNYGYTF. CDR3 DNA: TGTGCCACCAGTGACTCGGGACAGGACCTTCCTAACTATGGCTACACCTTC.

This clonotype is medium-sized. CDR3 sequence reads: CATHLNTEAFF. For the CDR3, the DNA is TGTGCCACCCATCTAAACACTGAAGCTTTCTTT. The V call is TRBV27, the J call TRBJ1-1; the D is unclear. V dropped 10 bases and J dropped 2 bases, with 8 bases sitting between them. Germline CDR1 and CDR2: MNHEY and SMNVEV (reference sequence). This CDR3 is 11 amino acids long.